The next 28 T cell receptor beta chains were all read from a single sample in a study of CD4 and CD8 cells across lung adenocarcinoma regions. TCRdb re-called the PCR reads with MiXCR, one entry per CDR3 protein. The sample shows about 6,800 distinct CDR3 sequences, around half of them seen only once. Source material: CD8+ T cells from the center of a lung tumor. Receptors originate from a male donor with lung adenocarcinoma. The CD4 and CD8 labels of this study may be unreliable.

The J gene is TRBJ2-4, the V gene TRBV5-1, with a weak D call TRBD2 (5 bases). The DNA matches TRBJ2-3 better at its end, which makes the J call doubtful. Germline lookup yields CDR1 SGHRS and CDR2 YFSETQ. This CDR3 contains 15 residues. The CDR3 nucleotides read TGCGCCAGCGCCTCGAGGCTCGGAGGCAAAAACACTCAGTATTTT. Protein: CASASRLGGKNTQYF.

A note on this clonotype: The germline gene is not matched at one end of the junction; a read error may be the cause. This rearrangement joins TRBV6-1 to TRBJ2-5, with D perhaps matching TRBD2 (6 bases). The CDR3 extends over 16 amino acids. Per the germline V gene, CDR1 is MNHNS and CDR2 is SASEGT. In DNA form, the CDR3 reads TGTGCCAGCGCGAGCAAAGCGGGCCGGGCTCCAGAGACCCAGTATTTC. It encodes CASASKAGRAPETQYF.

J is TRBJ2-3 and V is TRBV4-1; D tentatively reads TRBD1 or TRBD2 (5 bases each). TRBJ2-7 explains the end of the DNA better; the J call may be wrong. The CDR3 length is 17 residues. CDR1 is MGHRA, CDR2 YSYEKL, per germline. CDR3 in DNA: TGCGCCAGCAGCGAGGGGTGGGCGGGCTGGGGCCCAGATACGCAGTACTTC. Translating it yields CASSEGWAGWGPDTQYF.

The rearrangement links TRBV12-3 or TRBV12-4 to TRBJ2-1; 8 bases map to TRBD1. The trim removed 6 bases at V and 4 bases at J, leaving 5 bases unmatched. CDR3 length: 14 amino acids. DNA of the CDR3: TGTGCCAGCAGCCGGACAGGGCCGTACAATGAGCAGTTCTTC. This codes for CASSRTGPYNEQFF.

In this sample, this clonotype turned up many times. This chain links TRBV11-2 with TRBJ2-5, with D hard to call. The J call may be in error: the DNA end matches TRBJ2-7 better. The CDR3 consists of 15 residues. CDR1 and CDR2 from the germline V gene are SGHAT and FQNNGV. The CDR3 spells CASSSRDGRGDEQYF. The CDR3 region has the DNA TGTGCCAGCAGCTCCCGAGACGGCCGTGGGGACGAGCAGTACTTC.

This clonotype appeared a few times. V usage is TRBV6-1 and J usage is TRBJ2-3, with TRBD2 matching 15 bases. Germline V gene sequence: CDR1 MNHNS, CDR2 SASEGT. V gave up 6 bases and J gave up 0 bases; unmatched junction bases: 7. The CDR3 runs 18 residues. In nucleotides, the CDR3 is TGTGCCAGCAGACTGGGGACTAGCGGGAGGTCTAGCACAGATACGCAGTATTTT. Amino acids: CASRLGTSGRSSTDTQYF.

The chain carries TRBV6-1 and TRBJ1-1; D is uncertain. Germline CDR1 reads MNHNS; CDR2 reads SASEGT. This CDR3 is 12 amino acids long. V dropped 8 bases and J dropped 0 bases, with 7 bases sitting between them. The CDR3 spells CASLGMNTEAFF. The DNA of the CDR3 is TGTGCCAGCCTTGGGATGAACACTGAAGCTTTCTTT.

The table lists this clonotype with a few counts. The rearrangement joins TRBV6-5 to TRBJ2-5, with D hard to call. From germline, CDR1 is MNHEY and CDR2 SVGAGI. V dropped 2 bases and J dropped 2 bases, with 9 bases sitting between them. The CDR3 length is 14 residues. This CDR3 is CASSYGLGQETQYF. CDR3 bases: TGTGCCAGCAGTTACGGCCTAGGACAAGAGACCCAGTACTTC.

This clonotype was picked up many times. The chain combines TRBV6-5 with TRBJ2-1; D remains ambiguous. Deletions cut 4 bases from V and 6 bases from J, with 10 bases between. Germline V CDR1 and CDR2: MNHEY, SVGAGI. The length of the CDR3 is 13 residues. The CDR3 DNA follows: TGTGCCAGCAGTTCCGGACGGATCAATGAGCAGTTCTTC. This gives the protein CASSSGRINEQFF.

The chain has TRBV7-6 and TRBJ2-3, with D unresolved. CDR1 and CDR2 (germline): SGHVS, FNYEAQ. V lost 0 bases, J lost 6 bases, and 7 bases lay in between. The CDR3 totals 13 residues. Here the CDR3 reads CASSLAALDTQYF. Here the CDR3 DNA reads TGTGCCAGCAGCTTAGCGGCCCTGGATACGCAGTATTTT.

The chain carries TRBV12-3 or TRBV12-4 and TRBJ2-1, with TRBD2 matching 7 bases. V gave up 7 bases and J gave up 1 base; unmatched junction bases: 4. The CDR3 sequence is 14 residues long. The CDR3 region is CASTIAGSYNEQFF. The CDR3 bases are TGTGCCAGCACTATAGCGGGTTCCTACAATGAGCAGTTCTTC.

This clonotype came up once. The chain has TRBV7-3 and TRBJ2-1, with D maybe TRBD2 (6 bases). The CDR3 spans 16 residues. The V gene lost 0 bases and the J gene lost 5 bases, with 14 bases spanning the gap. Germline loops: CDR1 SGHTA, CDR2 FQGTGA. The CDR3 reads CASSLTRAGRNNEQFF. CDR3 nucleotides: TGTGCCAGCAGCTTAACTCGGGCGGGGCGTAACAATGAGCAGTTCTTC. The full variable domain, completed using reference TRBV7-3 and TRBJ2-1, is GAGVSQTPSNKVTEKGKYVELRCDPISGHTALYWYRQSLGQGPEFLIYFQGTGAADDSGLPNDRFFAVRPEGSVSTLKIQRTERGDSAVYLCASSLTRAGRNNEQFFGPGTRLTVL.

With respect to this clonotype: The junction and the germline gene differ at one end; a read error may be behind it. The rearrangement joins TRBV7-2 to TRBJ2-5, with D perhaps matching TRBD2 (7 bases). The germline gives CDR1 SGHTA, CDR2 FQGNSA. This CDR3 is 17 amino acids long. CDR3 loop: CASSVGGGGRDQETQYF. CDR3 sequence (DNA): TGTGCCAGCAGCGTGGGGGGCGGGGGCCGGGACCAAGAGACCCAGTATTTC.

This clonotype was counted a few times. This sequence joins TRBV25-1 and TRBJ1-2; D gene unclear. Germline lookup yields CDR1 MGHDK and CDR2 SYGVNS. The CDR3 sequence is 13 residues long. V lost 5 bases, J lost 0 bases, and 7 bases lay in between. The CDR3 protein is CASSPGTNYGYTF. The CDR3 DNA follows: TGTGCCAGCAGTCCGGGTACTAACTATGGCTACACCTTC.

This clonotype was recorded at least ten times. Here the CDR3 DNA reads TGTGCCAGCAGGATCGGGAGCGCCTGGGCAGATACGCAGTATTTT. Translated, it gives CASRIGSAWADTQYF. The J gene is TRBJ2-3, the V gene TRBV27; tentative D call: TRBD2 (6 bases). With 6 bases removed from V and 4 bases from J, the gap between germline ends came to 17 bases. This CDR3 comprises 15 residues. From germline, CDR1 is MNHEY and CDR2 SMNVEV (reference sequence).

This clonotype has only a few counts. V is TRBV6-1 and J is TRBJ2-1; no reliable D call. Deletions cut 5 bases from V and 7 bases from J, with 18 bases between. The CDR3 consists of 15 residues. Germline V gene sequence: CDR1 MNHNS, CDR2 SASEGT. The CDR3 here is CASSQATYRLNEQFF. As DNA, the CDR3 is TGTGCCAGCAGTCAGGCTACATACCGGCTTAATGAGCAGTTCTTC.

As regards this clonotype: At one end, the junction sequence differs from germline, possibly due to a read error. The CDR3 sequence: CPSRSRGLGATNTQYF. CDR3 coding DNA: TGTCCCAGCCGCTCACGGGGACTGGGAGCCACAAACACGCAGTATTTT. The V call is TRBV27, the J call TRBJ2-1; TRBD2 might be the D (6 bases). The DNA matches TRBJ2-3 better at its end, which makes the J call doubtful. Germline V gene sequence: CDR1 MNHEY, CDR2 SMNVEV (reference sequence). This CDR3 is built from 16 residues.

Only a few counts were recorded for this clonotype. V gene TRBV10-1 combines with J gene TRBJ2-4; 14 bases line up with TRBD2. The V gene end was trimmed by 5 bases and the J gene end by 6 bases; junction bases not matched to a gene: 12. The length of the CDR3 is 18 residues. Germline V gene lookup returns CDR1 WNHNN and CDR2 SYGVQD (reference sequence). The CDR3: CASSPQGGLAGEGNIQYF. In DNA form, the CDR3 reads TGCGCCAGCAGTCCACAAGGGGGACTAGCGGGAGAGGGAAACATTCAGTACTTC.

A word on this clonotype: At one end the junction does not follow the germline gene, possibly because of a read error. V is TRBV6-8 and J is TRBJ2-3; TRBD2 agrees at 9 bases. The length of the CDR3 is 12 residues. The germline gives CDR1 MNHGY, CDR2 SAAAGT. The CDR3 DNA reads TGTGCCGGCGGGGGGGACGCAGATACGCAGTATTTC. Translated, it gives CAGGGDADTQYF.

By sample share, this clonotype is medium-sized (0.01 to 0.1%). The chain uses TRBV6-5 and TRBJ2-1; TRBD2 agrees at 9 bases. After removal of 3 bases from V and 3 bases from J, the junction contained 9 bases not matched to a gene. Per the germline V gene, CDR1 is MNHEY and CDR2 is SVGAGI. The CDR3 consists of 17 residues. The DNA for the CDR3 is TGTGCCAGCAGTTATCCCCCTACGACTAGCGGCTACAATGAGCAGTTCTTC. Translating it yields CASSYPPTTSGYNEQFF.

This clonotype was seen a handful of times. The chain combines TRBV6-4 with TRBJ2-6; D might be TRBD1 (6 bases). The germline gives CDR1 MRHNA, CDR2 SNTAGT. Trimming took 6 bases from V and 0 from J, leaving 9 bases between them. This CDR3 is built from 15 residues. The CDR3 nucleotides read TGTGCCAGCAGCCAGGACAGCTCTGGGGCCAACGTCCTGACTTTC. It specifies CASSQDSSGANVLTF.

This clonotype was observed once. One end of the junction is discordant with germline, which a read error may explain. CDR3 coding DNA: TGTGCCAGCAGTTCCCGTCTAGCGGGAGACACAGATACCCAGTACTTT. Amino acids: CASSSRLAGDTDTQYF. The chain recombines TRBV27 with TRBJ2-5, with 10 bases identical to TRBD2. Germline V gene lookup returns CDR1 MNHEY and CDR2 SMNVEV (reference sequence). CDR3 length: 16 amino acids.

This clonotype was recorded a few times. The chain links TRBV7-2 to TRBJ1-6; the match to TRBD1 covers 9 bases. There are 17 residues in the CDR3. V was clipped by 5 bases and J by 7 bases; unmatched bases: 12. The germline V gene has CDR1 SGHTA and CDR2 FQGNSA. The CDR3 sequence: CASSTGQGNVGNSPLHF. CDR3 in DNA: TGTGCCAGCAGCACCGGACAGGGGAACGTTGGAAATTCACCCCTCCACTTT.

V gene TRBV6-5 combines with J gene TRBJ2-1; TRBD2 matches at 11 bases. V shed 4 bases, J shed 2 bases, and the junction held 7 bases outside the gene matches. CDR1 and CDR2 (germline): MNHEY, SVGAGI. The CDR3 sequence is 17 residues long. The CDR3 DNA sequence: TGTGCCAGCAGTTCGGGACTAGCGGAAAAGACCTACAATGAGCAGTTCTTC. Its protein is CASSSGLAEKTYNEQFF.

The table lists this clonotype with a count of one. The junction does not match germline at one end; this may be a read error. This sequence joins TRBV10-1 and TRBJ2-3; tentative D call: TRBD1 (5 bases). The germline CDR1 and CDR2 sequences are WNHNN and SYGVQD (reference sequence). The CDR3 has 16 amino acids. CDR3 DNA: TGCGCCAGCAGTGAAGCACTGGCTGTGAGCACAGGTACGCAGTATTTT. It specifies CASSEALAVSTGTQYF.

The genes are TRBV7-2 and TRBJ2-1; TRBD2 aligns across 9 bases. The J call may be mistaken, given a closer DNA end match to TRBJ2-7. The CDR3 contains 15 residues. CDR1 is SGHTA, CDR2 FQGNSA, per germline. CDR3 nucleotides: TGTGCCAGCAGCTTAGGTAGCGGGAGAACGAATGAGCAGTACTTC. Protein sequence: CASSLGSGRTNEQYF.

The sample holds one count of this clonotype. The chain combines TRBV10-1 with TRBJ2-4; a possible D gene is TRBD2 (5 bases). The CDR3 length is 13 residues. From germline, CDR1 is WNHNN and CDR2 SYGVQD (reference sequence). Trimming removed 9 bases from V and 12 bases from J, with 21 bases in between. The CDR3 DNA reads TGCGCCAGGAGGGATGCCAGCAAAAATACTCAGTACTTC. Its protein product is CARRDASKNTQYF.

V and J are TRBV6-1 and TRBJ1-2; 7 bases are a match to TRBD1. Trimming took 6 bases from V and 7 from J; bases not matched to a gene: 8. The CDR3 runs 13 residues. Germline V CDR1 and CDR2: MNHNS, SASEGT. This CDR3 reads CASRERAGGGYTF. For the CDR3, the DNA is TGTGCCAGCAGGGAGAGGGCAGGGGGTGGCTACACCTTC.